The clone carrying this T cell receptor beta chain was seen more than once but under ten times. The sample comes from a study of cytomegalovirus exposure and HLA in healthy donors. CDR3 length equals 15 residues. The V and J ends lost 3 bases and 4 bases, in that order; junction bases with no gene match: 5. Germline-derived CDR1 and CDR2 are MNHEY and SMNVEV (reference sequence). Primers: 60 Vbeta forward and 13 Jbeta reverse. Measured with immunoSEQ multiplex PCR; TCRdb has only the in-frame clones, and not every one. In the table there are a few hundred thousand clones, around 90% of which are singletons.

Sequencing was done on a sample of PBMCs. The TCR sequence derives from a girl aged 2 to 10 in good health and CMV-seronegative. This chain links TRBV27 with TRBJ2-1; TRBD2 agrees at 8 bases. The CDR3 DNA reads TGTGCCAGCAGTTTCAGCGGGGGTACGTACAATGAGCAGTTCTTC. Translated: CASSFSGGTYNEQFF.